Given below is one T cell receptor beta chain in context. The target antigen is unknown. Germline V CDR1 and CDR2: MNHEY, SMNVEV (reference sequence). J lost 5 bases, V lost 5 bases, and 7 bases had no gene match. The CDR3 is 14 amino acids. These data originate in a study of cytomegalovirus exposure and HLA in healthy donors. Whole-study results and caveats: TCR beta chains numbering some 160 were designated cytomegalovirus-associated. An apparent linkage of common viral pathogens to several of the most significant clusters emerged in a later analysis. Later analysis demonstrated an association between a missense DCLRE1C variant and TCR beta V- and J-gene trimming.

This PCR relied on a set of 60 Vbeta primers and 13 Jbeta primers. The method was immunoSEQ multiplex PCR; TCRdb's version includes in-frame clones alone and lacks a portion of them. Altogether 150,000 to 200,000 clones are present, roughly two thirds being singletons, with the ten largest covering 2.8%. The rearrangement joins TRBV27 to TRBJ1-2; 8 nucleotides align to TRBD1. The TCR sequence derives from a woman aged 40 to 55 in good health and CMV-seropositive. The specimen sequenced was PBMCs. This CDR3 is CASSLTGGRYGYTF. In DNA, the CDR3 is TGTGCCAGCAGTCTTACAGGGGGAAGATATGGCTACACCTTC.